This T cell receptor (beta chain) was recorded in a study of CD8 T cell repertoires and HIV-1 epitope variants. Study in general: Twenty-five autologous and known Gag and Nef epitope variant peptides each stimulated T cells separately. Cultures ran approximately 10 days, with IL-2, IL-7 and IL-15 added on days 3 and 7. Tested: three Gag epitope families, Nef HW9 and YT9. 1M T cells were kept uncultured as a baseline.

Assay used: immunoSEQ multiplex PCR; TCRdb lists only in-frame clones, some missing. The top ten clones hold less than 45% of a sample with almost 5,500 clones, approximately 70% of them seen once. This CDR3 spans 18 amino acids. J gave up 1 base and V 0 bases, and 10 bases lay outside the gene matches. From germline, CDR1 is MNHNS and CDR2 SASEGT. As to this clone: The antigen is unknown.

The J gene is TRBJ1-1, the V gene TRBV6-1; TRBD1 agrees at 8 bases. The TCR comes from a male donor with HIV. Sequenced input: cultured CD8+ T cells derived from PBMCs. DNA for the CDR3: TGTGCCAGCAGTGAAGCGCTTCGGACAGGGAAGTCGAACACTGAAGCTTTCTTT. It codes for CASSEALRTGKSNTEAFF.